The 22 T cell receptor beta chains given below trace back to one sample, sequenced in a study of shared clonotypes between healthy human individuals. Some clones are missing from TCRdb's copy, which holds only in-frame ones; the method was immunoSEQ multiplex PCR. The table includes around 700,000 clones, roughly 78% detected once. The sequencing sample was made of memory CD4+ T cells sorted from blood. Subset indicated: CD45RA-negative fraction. The receptors were sampled from a woman younger than 45 in good health.

The rearrangement joins TRBV7-3 to TRBJ2-7; weak D call: TRBD1 (5 bases). The CDR3 runs to 13 residues. Germline CDR1 and CDR2: SGHTA and FQGTGA. Trimming stripped 2 bases from V and 6 bases from J, with 11 bases between. The CDR3 sequence is CASSLGADTEQYF. DNA of the CDR3: TGTGCCAGCAGCTTAGGGGCGGATACCGAGCAGTACTTC.

The V call is TRBV29-1, the J call TRBJ2-1, with TRBD2 matching over 10 bases. Germline V gene sequence: CDR1 SQVTM, CDR2 ANQGSEA. The V segment lost 6 bases and the J segment 3 bases; nucleotides outside the gene matches: 5. The CDR3 spans 14 residues. Written as DNA, the CDR3 is TGCAGCGTACAACGGACTAGCGGCTACAATGAGCAGTTCTTC. Encoded protein: CSVQRTSGYNEQFF.

V is TRBV7-8 and J is TRBJ2-3, with 7 bases that match TRBD2. The germline V gene has CDR1 SGHVS and CDR2 FQNEAQ. The CDR3 contains 13 residues. V trimming: 5 bases; J trimming: 4 bases; junction bases outside the gene matches: 3. CDR3 DNA: TGTGCCAGCAGCGGGAGGGTGCCAGATACGCAGTATTTT. Its protein is CASSGRVPDTQYF. Full variable domain (remainder filled in from reference TRBV7-8 and TRBJ2-3): GAGVSQSPRYKVAKRGQDVALRCDPISGHVSLFWYQQALGQGPEFLTYFQNEAQLDKSGLPSDRFFAERPEGSVSTLKIQRTQQEDSAVYLCASSGRVPDTQYFGPGTRLTVL.

V usage is TRBV5-1 and J usage is TRBJ1-1, with D unclear. Per the germline V gene, CDR1 is SGHRS and CDR2 is YFSETQ. Trimming removed 0 bases from V and 2 bases from J, with 11 bases in between. This CDR3 comprises 15 residues. The CDR3 nucleotides are TGCGCCAGCAGCTTGGGTATCGTCGCTAACACTGAAGCTTTCTTT. Residues: CASSLGIVANTEAFF.

Turning to this clone: The same CDR3 can be traced to other DNA sequences in this sample. This chain uses TRBV28 with TRBJ2-7; TRBD2 matches 12 bases. V lost 6 bases and J lost 3; bases outside the gene matches: 3. The germline gives CDR1 MDHEN, CDR2 SYDVKM. The CDR3 contains 14 residues. The CDR3 DNA reads as TGTGCCAGCAGACCGGGACTAGCGGGCTACGAGCAGTACTTC. This translates into CASRPGLAGYEQYF. The whole variable domain, remainder taken from reference TRBV28 and TRBJ2-7, is DVKVTQSSRYLVKRTGEKVFLECVQDMDHENMFWYRQDPGLGLRLIYFSYDVKMKEKGDIPEGYSVSREKKERFSLILESASTNQTSMYLCASRPGLAGYEQYFGPGTRLTVT.

This clone has a handful of counts. The V call is TRBV2, the J call TRBJ1-5; D is undetermined. Trimming removed 7 bases from V and 0 bases from J, with 10 bases in between. CDR3 length: 14 residues. Germline CDR1 and CDR2: SNHLY and FYNNEI. CDR3 nucleotide sequence: TGTGCCAGCACGGAGTATTATAGCAATCAGCCCCAGCATTTT. This gives the protein CASTEYYSNQPQHF.

This rearrangement joins TRBV7-2 to TRBJ1-2, with D hard to call. V was clipped by 2 bases and J by 6 bases, with 13 bases between them. This CDR3 is 14 amino acids long. The germline V gene encodes CDR1 SGHTA and CDR2 FQGNSA. The CDR3 loop is CASSLFWSNHGYTF. In DNA, the CDR3 is TGTGCCAGCAGCTTATTTTGGTCAAACCATGGCTACACCTTC.

The chain couples TRBV28 to TRBJ2-1; unclear D gene. Germline V lookup: CDR1 MDHEN, CDR2 SYDVKM. With 4 bases removed from V and 6 bases from J, the gap between germline ends came to 13 bases. The CDR3 sequence is 14 residues long. The chain's CDR3 is CASSSQVDSNEQFF. The CDR3 DNA reads TGTGCCAGCAGTTCCCAAGTTGATAGCAATGAGCAGTTCTTC.

In its sample, this clone was seen a few times. The CDR3 loop is CSVPGTKGINEQFF. CDR3 DNA: TGCAGCGTGCCCGGGACAAAGGGGATCAATGAGCAGTTCTTC. The rearrangement uses TRBV29-1 and TRBJ2-1; D possibly corresponds to TRBD1 (6 bases). Per the germline V gene, CDR1 is SQVTM and CDR2 is ANQGSEA. Trimming pared 6 bases from V and 6 bases from J, leaving 18 bases between. This CDR3 has 14 residues.

V is TRBV29-1 and J is TRBJ1-1; D gene unclear. The germline CDR1 and CDR2 sequences are SQVTM and ANQGSEA. This CDR3 comprises 12 residues. V was pared by 5 bases and J by 0 bases, with 7 bases between. The chain's CDR3 is CSVQRVNTEAFF. CDR3 DNA sequence: TGCAGCGTTCAGAGGGTGAACACTGAAGCTTTCTTT.

The chain joins TRBV11-1 to TRBJ2-5; 7 bases match TRBD1. CDR3 size: 14 residues. Germline V lookup: CDR1 SGHAT, CDR2 FQDESV (reference sequence). The ends lost 5 bases at V and 7 bases at J; junction bases unmatched: 10. The CDR3 here is CASSLQGPEGTQYF. DNA for the CDR3: TGTGCCAGCAGCCTACAGGGGCCTGAAGGGACCCAGTACTTC.

This sequence joins TRBV6-1 and TRBJ1-5, with D hard to call. CDR1 and CDR2 from the germline V gene are MNHNS and SASEGT. The CDR3 spans 15 residues. V lost 2 bases and J lost 9, with 17 bases in between. CDR3 sequence reads: CASSEMGRRDRPQHF. In nucleotides, the CDR3 is TGTGCCAGCAGTGAAATGGGCAGGAGGGATCGGCCCCAGCATTTT.

There are a few counts of this clone. Other DNA sequences in this sample translate to the same CDR3. The chain employs TRBV5-1 and TRBJ2-2; D is unclear. The CDR3 is 13 residues long. V lost 0 bases, J lost 3 bases, and 3 bases lay in between. Germline loops: CDR1 SGHRS, CDR2 YFSETQ. The CDR3 DNA is TGCGCCAGCAGCTTGGGAGACACCGGGGAGCTGTTTTTT. Amino acid sequence: CASSLGDTGELFF.

The chain uses TRBV7-2 and TRBJ1-1; the D is unclear. The CDR3 spans 14 residues. CDR1 and CDR2 from the germline V gene are SGHTA and FQGNSA. Between the trimmed V and J ends, which lost 5 bases and 4 bases, there was a span of 14 bases. The CDR3 sequence is CASSQKGVGTEAFF. The CDR3 region has the DNA TGTGCCAGCAGCCAGAAAGGTGTGGGCACTGAAGCTTTCTTT.

This clone was found once. This sequence joins TRBV6-4 and TRBJ2-7; 7 positions agree with TRBD2. This CDR3 comprises 16 residues. The V segment lost 4 bases and the J segment 0 bases; nucleotides outside the gene matches: 9. CDR1 and CDR2 from the germline V gene are MRHNA and SNTAGT. The CDR3 protein is CASSVRRECCSYEQYF. The CDR3 bases are TGTGCCAGCAGTGTGCGGCGGGAGTGCTGCTCCTACGAGCAGTACTTC.

This clone was seen a handful of times. The chain has TRBV28 and TRBJ1-1; D is unclear. This CDR3 contains 12 residues. The V gene lost 5 bases and the J gene lost 11 bases, with 15 bases spanning the gap. Germline V gene lookup returns CDR1 MDHEN and CDR2 SYDVKM. The CDR3 here is CASSGGRLGAFF. CDR3 nucleotide sequence: TGTGCCAGCAGTGGTGGGCGTTTGGGTGCTTTCTTT.

Only a few counts were recorded for this clone. The chain is built from TRBV30 and TRBJ1-2; D call uncertain. The length of the CDR3 is 11 residues. V was cut by 3 bases and J by 3 bases, with 5 bases left in between. The germline V gene has CDR1 GTSNPN and CDR2 SVGIG (reference sequence). This CDR3 reads CAWREDYGYTF. The CDR3, as DNA: TGTGCCTGGAGGGAGGACTATGGCTACACCTTC.

The rearrangement links TRBV6-1 to TRBJ2-7, with D possibly TRBD1 on 5 matching bases. Trimming cost V 7 bases and J 1 base, with 8 bases left between them. The CDR3 spans 12 residues. CDR1 and CDR2 from the germline V gene are MNHNS and SASEGT. CDR3 amino acids: CASIQGSYEQYF. The CDR3, as DNA: TGTGCCAGCATCCAGGGTTCCTACGAGCAGTACTTC.

This clone was counted at least ten times. The CDR3 reads CASSPGTAQYF. CDR3 DNA: TGTGCCAGCTCACCCGGGACAGCGCAGTATTTT. The gene calls are TRBV18 and TRBJ2-3; the match to TRBD1 covers 7 bases. The CDR3 consists of 11 residues. V lost 3 bases to trimming and J lost 10 bases; unmatched junction nucleotides: 1. CDR1 is KGHSH, CDR2 LQKENI, per germline.

In this sample, this clone turned up once. Given a much more abundant clone one base away, this may be a read error. Distinct nucleotide sequences in the sample also encode this CDR3. The chain carries TRBV7-9 and TRBJ1-5; D gene ambiguous. The CDR3 totals 12 residues. V was clipped by 1 base and J by 6 bases, with 4 bases between them. Germline assignment: CDR1 SEHNR and CDR2 FQNEAQ (reference sequence). For the CDR3, the DNA is TGTGCCAGCAGCTTAGAGGGTCAGCCCCAGCATTTT. This sequence encodes CASSLEGQPQHF.

CDR3 sequence: CASSLAVPIIHEQFF. The CDR3 DNA sequence: TGTGCCAGCAGTTTAGCAGTCCCCATAATCCATGAGCAGTTCTTC. The V call is TRBV27, the J call TRBJ2-1, with D unclear. Germline CDR1 reads MNHEY; CDR2 reads SMNVEV (reference sequence). The CDR3 sequence is 15 residues long. With 2 bases removed from V and 8 bases from J, the gap between germline ends came to 16 bases.

The rearrangement uses TRBV28 and TRBJ1-2, with 7 bases that match TRBD1. Per germline, CDR1 MDHEN and CDR2 SYDVKM. This CDR3 region has 12 residues. V lost 1 base, J lost 7 bases, and 0 bases stayed unmatched. This CDR3 is CASSLYRGGYTF. The CDR3 coding sequence is TGTGCCAGCAGTTTATACAGGGGTGGCTACACCTTC.